One sample yielded the 7 T cell receptor beta chains listed below, sequenced in a study of PD-1 blockade in classical Hodgkin lymphoma. The table came from immunoSEQ multiplex PCR; TCRdb's copy has only in-frame clones and leaves some out. The sample carries 72,000 or so clones, about 92% recorded once. Exposure to brentuximab vedotin varied, and each patient had relapsed following autologous stem cell transplantation. Sequencing was performed on peripheral blood mononuclear cells (PBMCs), taken at baseline. The receptor source for this set is a human donor with classical Hodgkin lymphoma.

The chain has TRBV10-2 and TRBJ2-7; D not resolved. The germline gives CDR1 WSHSY, CDR2 SAAADI. The CDR3 is made up of 12 amino acids. V was shortened by 1 base and J by 5 bases, with 6 bases between the two germline ends. The CDR3, as DNA: TGCGCCAGCAGTGAGTGGGTCCACGAGCAGTACTTC. The encoded protein is CASSEWVHEQYF.

The V call is TRBV10-2, the J call TRBJ2-7; the match to TRBD2 covers 7 bases. The germline CDR1 and CDR2 sequences are WSHSY and SAAADI. This CDR3 is 12 amino acids long. Trimming took 7 bases from V and 5 from J; bases not matched to a gene: 5. CDR3 sequence reads: CASTTSPNEQYF. Written as DNA, the CDR3 is TGCGCCAGCACGACTAGCCCGAACGAGCAGTACTTC.

This sequence joins TRBV4-3 and TRBJ2-2; D not resolved. Germline CDR1 LGHNA, CDR2 YSLEER. CDR3 size: 13 residues. Trimming stripped 8 bases from V and 0 bases from J, with 7 bases between. The CDR3 bases are TGCGCCAGCGGCACCCCGAACACCGGGGAGCTGTTTTTT. Its protein is CASGTPNTGELFF.

This chain links TRBV7-6 with TRBJ1-5; D gene unclear. Per germline, CDR1 SGHVS and CDR2 FNYEAQ. V lost 1 base and J 2 bases, leaving 12 bases between the germline ends. This CDR3 is built from 16 residues. The CDR3 sequence is CASSLEAFRRNQPQHF. The CDR3 coding sequence is TGTGCCAGCAGCTTAGAGGCATTTAGGCGCAATCAGCCCCAGCATTTT.

J is TRBJ2-7 and V is TRBV14; TRBD2 aligns across 14 bases. Germline trimming cut 5 bases from V and 1 base from J; bases unmatched to any gene: 10. CDR3 length: 18 residues. Germline V gene lookup returns CDR1 SGHDN and CDR2 FVKESK. DNA for the CDR3: TGTGCCAGCAGCTTCTTCGGGACTAGCGGGAGACCTTCCTACGAGCAGTACTTC. Its protein product is CASSFFGTSGRPSYEQYF.

V gene TRBV6-5 combines with J gene TRBJ2-7; 7 nucleotides agree with TRBD1. V trimming: 6 bases; J trimming: 0 bases; junction bases outside the gene matches: 8. The germline CDR1 and CDR2 sequences are MNHEY and SVGAGI. This CDR3 region has 15 residues. The CDR3 DNA sequence: TGTGCCAGCAGGGTCTCCGGGACAGCCTCCTACGAGCAGTACTTC. It specifies CASRVSGTASYEQYF.

This chain joins TRBV19 and TRBJ2-7; D tentatively reads TRBD1 or TRBD2 (5 bases each). Germline-derived CDR1 and CDR2 are LNHDA and SQIVND (reference sequence). This CDR3 region has 14 residues. The V end was cut by 3 bases, the J end by 3 bases, with 12 bases between. The CDR3 nucleotides are TGTGCCAGTAGTATCGGGACGGCAGACTACGAGCAGTACTTC. Protein: CASSIGTADYEQYF.